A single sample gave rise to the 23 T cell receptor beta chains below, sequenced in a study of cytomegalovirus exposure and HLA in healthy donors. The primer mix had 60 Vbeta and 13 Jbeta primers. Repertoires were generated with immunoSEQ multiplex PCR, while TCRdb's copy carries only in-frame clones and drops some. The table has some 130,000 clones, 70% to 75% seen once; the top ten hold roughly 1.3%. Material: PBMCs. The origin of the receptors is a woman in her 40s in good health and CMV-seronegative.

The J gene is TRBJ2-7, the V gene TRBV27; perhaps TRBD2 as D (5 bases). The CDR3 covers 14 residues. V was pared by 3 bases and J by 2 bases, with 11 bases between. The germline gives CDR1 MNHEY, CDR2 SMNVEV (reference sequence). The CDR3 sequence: CASSLDSGAYEQYF. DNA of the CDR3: TGTGCCAGCAGTTTGGACTCCGGCGCCTACGAGCAGTACTTC.

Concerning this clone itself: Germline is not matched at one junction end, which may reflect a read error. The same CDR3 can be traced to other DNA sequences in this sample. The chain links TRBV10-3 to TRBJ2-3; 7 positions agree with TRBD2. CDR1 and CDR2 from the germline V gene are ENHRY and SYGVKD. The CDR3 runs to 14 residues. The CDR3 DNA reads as TGTGCCATCAGGCCCGGGGGACTAACAGATACGCAGTATTTC. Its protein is CAIRPGGLTDTQYF.

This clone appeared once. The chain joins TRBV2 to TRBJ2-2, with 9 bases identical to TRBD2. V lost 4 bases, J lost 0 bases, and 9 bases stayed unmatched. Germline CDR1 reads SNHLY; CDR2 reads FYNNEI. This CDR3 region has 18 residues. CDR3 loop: CASSVQAGGPANTGELFF. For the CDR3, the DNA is TGTGCCAGCAGTGTGCAAGCGGGGGGCCCCGCGAACACCGGGGAGCTGTTTTTT.

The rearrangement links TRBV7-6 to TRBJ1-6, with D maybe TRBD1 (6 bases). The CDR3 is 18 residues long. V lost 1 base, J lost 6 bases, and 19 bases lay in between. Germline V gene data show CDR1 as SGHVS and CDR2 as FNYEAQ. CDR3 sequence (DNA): TGTGCCAGCAGCTTAGAGCCCCCAGGGGTTGGTAGTAATTCACCCCTCCACTTT. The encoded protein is CASSLEPPGVGSNSPLHF.

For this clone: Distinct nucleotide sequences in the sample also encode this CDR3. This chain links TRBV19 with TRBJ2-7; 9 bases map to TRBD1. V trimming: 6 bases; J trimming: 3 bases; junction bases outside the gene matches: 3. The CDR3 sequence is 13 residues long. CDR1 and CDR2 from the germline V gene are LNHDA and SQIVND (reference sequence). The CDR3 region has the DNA TGTGCCAGTAGCACGGACAGGGGCTACGAGCAGTACTTC. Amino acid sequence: CASSTDRGYEQYF.

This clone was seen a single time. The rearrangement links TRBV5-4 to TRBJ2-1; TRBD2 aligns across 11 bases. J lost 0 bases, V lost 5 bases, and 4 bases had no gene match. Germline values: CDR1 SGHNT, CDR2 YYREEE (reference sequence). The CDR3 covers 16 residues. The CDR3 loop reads CASSSSGGSSYNEQFF. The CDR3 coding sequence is TGTGCCAGCAGTTCTAGCGGGGGGAGCTCCTACAATGAGCAGTTCTTC.

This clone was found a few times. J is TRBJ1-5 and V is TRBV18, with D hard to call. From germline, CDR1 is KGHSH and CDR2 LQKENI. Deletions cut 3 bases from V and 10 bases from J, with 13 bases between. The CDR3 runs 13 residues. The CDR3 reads CASSPGQERPQHF. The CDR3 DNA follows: TGTGCCAGCTCACCGGGCCAGGAAAGACCCCAGCATTTT.

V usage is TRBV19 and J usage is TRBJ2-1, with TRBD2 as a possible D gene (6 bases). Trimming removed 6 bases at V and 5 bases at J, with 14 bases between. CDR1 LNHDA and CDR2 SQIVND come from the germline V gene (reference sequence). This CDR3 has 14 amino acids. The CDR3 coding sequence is TGTGCCAGTAGGGACCGGGACTTAAACAATGAGCAGTTCTTC. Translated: CASRDRDLNNEQFF.

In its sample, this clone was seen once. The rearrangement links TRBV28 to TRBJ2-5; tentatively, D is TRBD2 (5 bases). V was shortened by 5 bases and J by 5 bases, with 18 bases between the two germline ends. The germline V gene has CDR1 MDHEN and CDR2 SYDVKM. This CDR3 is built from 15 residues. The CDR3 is CASSPGPLGGETQYF. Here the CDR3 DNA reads TGTGCCAGCAGTCCCGGACCCTTAGGCGGGGAGACCCAGTACTTC.

The CDR3, as DNA: TGTGCCAGCAGCGGAGTACCCTGGGATACGCAGTATTTT. As protein: CASSGVPWDTQYF. The chain uses TRBV9 and TRBJ2-3, with unresolved D. V lost 3 bases and J lost 6, with 11 bases in between. CDR3 length: 13 residues. CDR1 is SGDLS and CDR2 is YYNGEE in the germline V gene.

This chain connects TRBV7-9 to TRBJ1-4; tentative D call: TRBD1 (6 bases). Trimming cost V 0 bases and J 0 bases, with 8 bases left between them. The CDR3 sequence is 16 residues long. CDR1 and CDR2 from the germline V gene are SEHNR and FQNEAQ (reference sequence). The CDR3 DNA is TGTGCCAGCAGCTTAGCCGGGACAACAACTAATGAAAAACTGTTTTTT. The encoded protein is CASSLAGTTTNEKLFF. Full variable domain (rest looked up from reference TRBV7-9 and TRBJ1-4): DTGVSQNPRHKITKRGQNVTFRCDPISEHNRLYWYRQTLGQGPEFLTYFQNEAQLEKSRLLSDRFSAERPKGSFSTLEIQRTEQGDSAMYLCASSLAGTTTNEKLFFGSGTQLSVL.

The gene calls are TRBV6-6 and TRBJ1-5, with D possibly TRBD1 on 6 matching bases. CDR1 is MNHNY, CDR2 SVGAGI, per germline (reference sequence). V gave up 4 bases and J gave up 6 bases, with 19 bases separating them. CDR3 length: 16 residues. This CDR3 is CASSFPSTGRAQPQHF. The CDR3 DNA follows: TGTGCCAGCAGTTTTCCCAGCACAGGGAGGGCTCAGCCCCAGCATTTT.

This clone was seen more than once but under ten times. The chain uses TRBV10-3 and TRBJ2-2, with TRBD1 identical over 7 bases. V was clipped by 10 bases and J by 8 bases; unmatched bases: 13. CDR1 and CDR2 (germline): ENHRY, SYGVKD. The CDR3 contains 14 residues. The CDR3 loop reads CATEGTEVEGELFF. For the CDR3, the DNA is TGTGCCACCGAGGGGACAGAGGTGGAGGGGGAGCTGTTTTTT.

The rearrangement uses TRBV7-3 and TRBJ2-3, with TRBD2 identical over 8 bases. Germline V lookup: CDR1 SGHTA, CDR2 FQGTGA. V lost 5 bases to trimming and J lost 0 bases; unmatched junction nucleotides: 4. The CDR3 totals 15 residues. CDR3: CASSGLAGSTDTQYF. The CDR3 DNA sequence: TGTGCCAGCAGCGGCTTAGCGGGGAGCACAGATACGCAGTATTTT.

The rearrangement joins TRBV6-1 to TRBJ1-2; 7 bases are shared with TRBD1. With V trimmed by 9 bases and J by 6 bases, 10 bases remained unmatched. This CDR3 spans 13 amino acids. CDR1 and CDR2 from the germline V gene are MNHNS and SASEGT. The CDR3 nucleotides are TGTGCCAGTCACCGACAGGGCGGTGATGGCTACACCTTC. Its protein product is CASHRQGGDGYTF.

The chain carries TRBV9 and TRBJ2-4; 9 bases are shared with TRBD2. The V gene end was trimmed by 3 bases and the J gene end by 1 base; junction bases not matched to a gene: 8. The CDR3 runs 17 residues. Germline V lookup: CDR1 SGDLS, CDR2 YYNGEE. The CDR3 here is CASSDPLAGGAKNIQYF. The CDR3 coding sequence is TGTGCCAGCAGCGACCCATTGGCGGGAGGGGCCAAAAACATTCAGTACTTC. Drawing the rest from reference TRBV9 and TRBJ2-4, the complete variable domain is DSGVTQTPKHLITATGQRVTLRCSPRSGDLSVYWYQQSLDQGLQFLIQYYNGEERAKGNILERFSAQQFPDLHSELNLSSLELGDSALYFCASSDPLAGGAKNIQYFGAGTRLSVL.

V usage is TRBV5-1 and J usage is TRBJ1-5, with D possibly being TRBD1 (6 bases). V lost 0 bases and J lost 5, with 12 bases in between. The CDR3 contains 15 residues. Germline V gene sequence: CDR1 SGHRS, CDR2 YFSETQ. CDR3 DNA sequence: TGCGCCAGCAGCTTGGGGGGGGGCATGGATCAGCCCCAGCATTTT. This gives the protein CASSLGGGMDQPQHF. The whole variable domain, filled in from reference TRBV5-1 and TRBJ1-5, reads KAGVTQTPRYLIKTRGQQVTLSCSPISGHRSVSWYQQTPGQGLQFLFEYFSETQRNKGNFPGRFSGRQFSNSRSEMNVSTLELGDSALYLCASSLGGGMDQPQHFGDGTRLSIL.

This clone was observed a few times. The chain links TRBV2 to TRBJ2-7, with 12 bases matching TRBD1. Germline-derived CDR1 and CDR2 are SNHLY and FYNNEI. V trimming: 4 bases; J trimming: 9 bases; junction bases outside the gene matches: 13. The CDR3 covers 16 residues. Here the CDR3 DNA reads TGTGCCAGCAGTGGGTCTGGGACAGGGGGCCTCGGGGGGCAGTACTTC. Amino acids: CASSGSGTGGLGGQYF. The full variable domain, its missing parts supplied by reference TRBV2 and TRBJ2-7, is EPEVTQTPSHQVTQMGQEVILRCVPISNHLYFYWYRQILGQKVEFLVSFYNNEISEKSEIFDDQFSVERPDGSNFTLKIRSTKLEDSAMYFCASSGSGTGGLGGQYFGPGTRLTVT.

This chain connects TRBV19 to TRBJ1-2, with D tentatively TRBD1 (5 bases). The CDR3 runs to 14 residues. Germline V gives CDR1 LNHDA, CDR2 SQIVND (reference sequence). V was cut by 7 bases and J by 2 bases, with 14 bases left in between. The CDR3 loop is CASTSRRANYGYTF. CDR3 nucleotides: TGTGCCAGTACCTCTCGCAGGGCCAACTATGGCTACACCTTC.

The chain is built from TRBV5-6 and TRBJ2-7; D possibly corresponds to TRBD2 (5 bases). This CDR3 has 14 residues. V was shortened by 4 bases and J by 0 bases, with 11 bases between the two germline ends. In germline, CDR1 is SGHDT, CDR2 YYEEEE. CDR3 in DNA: TGTGCCAGCAGCCCCATGGAGGACTCCTACGAGCAGTACGTC. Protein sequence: CASSPMEDSYEQYV.

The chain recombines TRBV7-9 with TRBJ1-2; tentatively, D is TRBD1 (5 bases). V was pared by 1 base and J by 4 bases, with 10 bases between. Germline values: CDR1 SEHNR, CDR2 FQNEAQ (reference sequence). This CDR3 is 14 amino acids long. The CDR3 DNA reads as TGTGCCAGCAGCTTAGTGGGCAGGGTCTATGGCTACACCTTC. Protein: CASSLVGRVYGYTF.

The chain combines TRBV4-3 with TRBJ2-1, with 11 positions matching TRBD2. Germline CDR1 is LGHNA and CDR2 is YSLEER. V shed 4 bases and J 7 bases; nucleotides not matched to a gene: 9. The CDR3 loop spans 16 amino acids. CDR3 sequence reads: CASSRQTSGVWNEQFF. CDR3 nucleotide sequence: TGCGCCAGCAGCCGCCAGACTAGCGGGGTCTGGAATGAGCAGTTCTTC.

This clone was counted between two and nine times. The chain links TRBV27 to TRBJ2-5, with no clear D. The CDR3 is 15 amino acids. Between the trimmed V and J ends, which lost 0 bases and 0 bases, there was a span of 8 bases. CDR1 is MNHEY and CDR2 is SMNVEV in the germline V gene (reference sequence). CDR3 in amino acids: CASSLSALDQETQYF. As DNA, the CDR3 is TGTGCCAGCAGTTTATCTGCGCTGGACCAAGAGACCCAGTACTTC.